Listed here are 9 T cell receptor beta chains from one sample, sequenced in a study of beta chain features in type 1 diabetes. The whole isolated RNA underwent reverse transcription, so sequencing captured expressed TCRB transcripts. TCRdb's table, derived via immunoSEQ multiplex PCR, lists solely in-frame clones and lacks some. The sample consists of about 340,000 clones, around 7.6% of them appearing once. The sample taken for sequencing was central memory CD4+ T cells from blood. Source of these receptors: a woman younger than 35 in good health.

In its sample, this clone was seen a few times. The chain links TRBV6-4 to TRBJ2-1; D perhaps matches TRBD2 (6 bases). The CDR3 length is 13 residues. Trimming left V 3 bases short and J 9 bases short, with 12 bases between. Germline assignment: CDR1 MRHNA and CDR2 SNTAGT. The CDR3 nucleotides read TGTGCCAGCAGTGAGGGGGGTCTCGGTGAGCAGTTCTTC. It codes for CASSEGGLGEQFF.

This clone was detected only a few times. V usage is TRBV4-2 and J usage is TRBJ2-3; the D is unclear. In germline, CDR1 is LGHNA, CDR2 YNFKEQ. Trimming took 1 base from V and 1 from J, leaving 12 bases between them. CDR3 length equals 16 residues. CDR3 loop: CASSQVGSDRTDTQYF. Here the CDR3 DNA reads TGTGCCAGCAGCCAAGTTGGCTCCGACCGCACAGATACGCAGTATTTT.

The V and J genes are TRBV11-1 and TRBJ2-1, with D unclear. CDR1 is SGHAT, CDR2 FQDESV, per germline (reference sequence). V lost 1 base to trimming and J lost 9 bases, with 7 bases between them. CDR3 length equals 12 residues. The DNA of the CDR3 is TGTGCCAGCAGCTTAGTAGGTCGTGAGCAGTTCTTC. This encodes CASSLVGREQFF.

CDR3 residues: CASSTRQENTEAFF. Here the CDR3 DNA reads TGCGCCAGCAGCACCCGACAGGAAAACACTGAAGCTTTCTTT. The rearrangement uses TRBV5-1 and TRBJ1-1; a weak D match, TRBD1 (6 bases). V lost 4 bases to trimming and J lost 2 bases, with 12 bases between them. CDR1 and CDR2 from the germline V gene are SGHRS and YFSETQ. There are 14 residues in the CDR3. The full variable domain, its missing parts supplied by reference TRBV5-1 and TRBJ1-1, is KAGVTQTPRYLIKTRGQQVTLSCSPISGHRSVSWYQQTPGQGLQFLFEYFSETQRNKGNFPGRFSGRQFSNSRSEMNVSTLELGDSALYLCASSTRQENTEAFFGQGTRLTVV.

There are a few counts of this clone. This chain joins TRBV11-2 and TRBJ1-4, with TRBD1 as a possible D gene (6 bases). The V end lost 5 bases, the J end lost 5 bases, and 12 bases lay between the germline ends. Per the germline V gene, CDR1 is SGHAT and CDR2 is FQNNGV. The CDR3 is 14 residues long. This CDR3 is CASSGITGNEKLFF. The CDR3 bases are TGTGCCAGCAGCGGAATTACAGGGAATGAAAAACTGTTTTTT. The whole variable domain, filled in from reference TRBV11-2 and TRBJ1-4, reads EAGVAQSPRYKIIEKRQSVAFWCNPISGHATLYWYQQILGQGPKLLIQFQNNGVVDDSQLPKDRFSAERLKGVDSTLKIQPAKLEDSAVYLCASSGITGNEKLFFGSGTQLSVL.

This clone was seen a few times. The chain couples TRBV19 to TRBJ2-3, with 7 bases fitting TRBD1. This CDR3 region has 16 residues. Germline V gene lookup returns CDR1 LNHDA and CDR2 SQIVND (reference sequence). The J segment lost 4 bases and the V segment lost 3 bases, leaving 10 bases of the junction unmatched. DNA for the CDR3: TGTGCCAGTAGTATCCTAACAGGGACAGTTGCAGATACGCAGTATTTT. Its protein product is CASSILTGTVADTQYF.

This clone turned up a few times. The CDR3 bases are TGTGCCACGCAAGGGCCGGCGAACACTGAAGCTTTCTTT. Protein product: CATQGPANTEAFF. The chain couples TRBV10-3 to TRBJ1-1; D unresolved. V was trimmed by 10 bases and J by 1 base, leaving 13 bases between them. The germline V gene has CDR1 ENHRY and CDR2 SYGVKD. The CDR3 extends over 13 amino acids.

Many counts were recorded for this clone. V gene TRBV7-2 combines with J gene TRBJ2-3; a possible D gene is TRBD2 (6 bases). From germline, CDR1 is SGHTA and CDR2 FQGNSA. Trimming removed 8 bases from V and 1 base from J, with 10 bases in between. The CDR3 is made up of 13 amino acids. The DNA for the CDR3 is TGTGCCAGCGCGCCGGGGGGCACAGATACGCAGTATTTT. This gives the protein CASAPGGTDTQYF.

The CDR3 loop reads CSAAHGDTKYEQYF. The CDR3 nucleotides read TGCAGCGCCGCACATGGGGACACAAAATACGAGCAGTACTTC. The rearrangement links TRBV29-1 to TRBJ2-7, with D possibly matching TRBD1 (6 bases). Trimming pared 7 bases from V and 4 bases from J, leaving 20 bases between. Germline loops: CDR1 SQVTM, CDR2 ANQGSEA. The CDR3 is 14 residues long.